These 26 T cell receptor beta chains were sequenced from one sample in a study of regulatory T cells in long-lasting Graves disease (dated by TCRdb to the early 2020s). In light of the paper, this sample's time point label describes: persistent/refractory GD, antithyroid drugs over 5 years with positive TRAb. For both TCR sequencing and RNA sequencing, RNA was extracted from PBMCs in TRIzol. Library preparation used multiplex PCR. The listed sequencing device is Illumina HiSeq 4000. To build TCR beta libraries, CDR3 regions were amplified by Arm-PCR using iRepertoire HTBI primers. TCRdb reanalyzed the raw reads on its own, using fastp at Q25 for trimming and MiXCR for clone calling, and kept in-frame beta chains. Every distinct CDR3 protein forms one entry, paired with its most common genes and DNA. The table for this sample lists about 430,000 distinct CDR3 sequences; under 25% of them were counted only once. The ten largest clones capture 14% of the sample.

The material was peripheral blood mononuclear cells (PBMCs), obtained when the disease was refractory, from a patient treated with antithyroid drugs. The receptor source for this set is a female donor with Graves disease.

This clonotype appeared many times. The CDR3 protein is CSVNQGSNQPQHF. For the CDR3, the DNA is TGCAGTGTTAACCAGGGGAGCAATCAGCCCCAGCATTTT. The J gene is TRBJ1-5, the V gene TRBV20-1, with a tentative D call TRBD1 (6 bases). Germline lookup yields CDR1 DFQATT and CDR2 SNEGSKA (reference sequence). V lost 7 bases to trimming and J lost 1 base, with 11 bases between them. The CDR3 contains 13 residues.

This clonotype was observed at least ten times. The V and J genes are TRBV28 and TRBJ2-7; 7 positions agree with TRBD1. This CDR3 has 14 amino acids. Germline V CDR1 and CDR2: MDHEN, SYDVKM. V dropped 6 bases and J dropped 4; count of bases not matched to a gene: 9. CDR3 residues: CASSKIQGSYEQYF. In DNA, the CDR3 is TGTGCCAGCAGCAAAATACAGGGGTCATACGAGCAGTACTTC. The complete variable domain, with remaining parts taken from reference TRBV28 and TRBJ2-7, reads DVKVTQSSRYLVKRTGEKVFLECVQDMDHENMFWYRQDPGLGLRLIYFSYDVKMKEKGDIPEGYSVSREKKERFSLILESASTNQTSMYLCASSKIQGSYEQYFGPGTRLTVT.

About this clonotype: This may stem from a read error, because a much larger clone lies one nucleotide away. The chain uses TRBV6-1 and TRBJ1-5, with D hard to call. CDR1 is MNHNS and CDR2 is SASEGT in the germline V gene. This CDR3 region has 15 residues. The CDR3, as DNA: TGTGCCAGCAGTGAACTTTTGGCAGACAATCAGCCCCGGCATTTT. Translation gives CASSELLADNQPRHF.

The chain carries TRBV7-9 and TRBJ2-5; tentative D call: TRBD2 (7 bases). Germline values: CDR1 SEHNR, CDR2 FQNEAQ (reference sequence). The CDR3 totals 16 residues. The V end lost 4 bases, the J end lost 5 bases, and 20 bases lay between the germline ends. CDR3 nucleotides: TGTGCCAGCAGCTCCCCCACAGGGAGGGGAGCCGAGACCCAGTACTTC. Translated, it gives CASSSPTGRGAETQYF.

This clonotype has only a few counts. The CDR3 bases are TGCAGCGTTGACCCGGGCTACACCTTC. Translating it yields CSVDPGYTF. This sequence joins TRBV29-1 and TRBJ1-2, with D unresolved. The CDR3 has 9 residues. The germline CDR1 and CDR2 sequences are SQVTM and ANQGSEA. Trimming removed 3 bases from V and 8 bases from J, with 4 bases in between.

This clonotype has a handful of counts. The chain links TRBV4-1 to TRBJ2-7; D ambiguous. Trimming removed 1 base at V and 2 bases at J, with 9 bases between. CDR1 is MGHRA, CDR2 YSYEKL, per germline. This CDR3 has 14 residues. The CDR3 loop reads CASSQGGTPYEQYF. The CDR3 nucleotides are TGCGCCAGCAGCCAAGGGGGTACGCCCTACGAGCAGTACTTC.

This clonotype was detected many times. The chain links TRBV7-2 to TRBJ1-4, with D possibly TRBD1 on 5 matching bases. CDR1 is SGHTA, CDR2 FQGNSA, per germline. The V end was cut by 5 bases, the J end by 5 bases, with 18 bases between. The CDR3 contains 16 residues. CDR3 sequence: CASSDPSAGLNEKLFF. CDR3 bases: TGTGCCAGCAGCGACCCCTCGGCAGGGTTAAATGAAAAACTGTTTTTT.

The chain has TRBV24-1 and TRBJ2-7; D possibly corresponds to TRBD1 (5 bases). Looked up from germline, CDR1 is KGHDR and CDR2 is SFDVKD. The CDR3 sequence is 15 residues long. Trimming took off 3 bases at V and 3 bases at J, with 14 bases between the two ends. Here the CDR3 reads CATSDTRQPYYEQYF. The CDR3 DNA is TGTGCCACCAGTGATACGCGACAGCCTTACTACGAGCAGTACTTC.

The chain uses TRBV9 and TRBJ2-3; 10 nucleotides line up with TRBD2. The CDR3 consists of 15 residues. Germline V gene sequence: CDR1 SGDLS, CDR2 YYNGEE. J was trimmed by 3 bases and V by 4 bases; bases with no gene match: 5. The CDR3 sequence: CASSHLAGETDTQYF. The CDR3 DNA follows: TGTGCCAGCAGCCATCTAGCGGGAGAGACAGATACGCAGTATTTT.

This clonotype was seen repeatedly, ten times or more. This sequence joins TRBV28 and TRBJ1-2, with unresolved D. The CDR3 has 12 amino acids. Trimming took off 3 bases at V and 7 bases at J, with 9 bases between the two ends. Germline lookup yields CDR1 MDHEN and CDR2 SYDVKM. CDR3 region: CASSLRVGGYTF. In nucleotides, the CDR3 is TGTGCCAGCAGTTTGAGGGTGGGTGGCTACACCTTC.

This clonotype showed up many times. This chain uses TRBV2 with TRBJ1-5, with D perhaps TRBD1 (6 bases). V shed 7 bases and J shed 3 bases, with 16 bases lying between them. Germline V CDR1 and CDR2: SNHLY, FYNNEI. The length of the CDR3 is 15 residues. CDR3 coding DNA: TGTGCCAGCAATTCCGGGACAAGCCACAATCAGCCCCAGCATTTT. This translates into CASNSGTSHNQPQHF.

The chain combines TRBV20-1 with TRBJ2-1, with TRBD2 matching over 8 bases. The CDR3 is made up of 15 amino acids. V lost 4 bases and J lost 1; bases outside the gene matches: 6. Germline values: CDR1 DFQATT, CDR2 SNEGSKA (reference sequence). Here the CDR3 reads CSATGGAGSYNEQFF. CDR3 bases: TGCAGTGCTACCGGGGGGGCCGGGTCCTACAATGAGCAGTTCTTC.

This clonotype has ten or more counts. This rearrangement joins TRBV7-9 to TRBJ2-7; 12 bases are shared with TRBD2. CDR1 is SEHNR and CDR2 is FQNEAQ in the germline V gene (reference sequence). J lost 6 bases, V lost 3 bases, and 12 bases had no gene match. The CDR3 extends over 17 amino acids. The chain's CDR3 is CASSFGRTSGKVGEQYF. The DNA for the CDR3 is TGTGCCAGCAGCTTTGGCCGGACTAGCGGGAAGGTGGGCGAGCAGTACTTC. Full variable domain (missing parts from reference TRBV7-9 and TRBJ2-7): DTGVSQNPRHKITKRGQNVTFRCDPISEHNRLYWYRQTLGQGPEFLTYFQNEAQLEKSRLLSDRFSAERPKGSFSTLEIQRTEQGDSAMYLCASSFGRTSGKVGEQYFGPGTRLTVT.

Ten or more counts support this clonotype. This chain joins TRBV20-1 and TRBJ1-5, with no clear D. V shed 3 bases and J shed 7 bases, with 16 bases lying between them. The CDR3 contains 14 residues. Per germline, CDR1 DFQATT and CDR2 SNEGSKA (reference sequence). In DNA, the CDR3 is TGCAGTGCTAGGACGGTGGAGGGCGGGCAGCCCCAGCATTTT. Its protein is CSARTVEGGQPQHF.

To note about this clonotype: This may come from a read error, since a much larger clone is one base off. The chain uses TRBV12-3 or TRBV12-4 and TRBJ2-7; the D is unclear. The CDR3 contains 13 residues. CDR3 in amino acids: CARSLVTSNEQYF. The DNA of the CDR3 is TGTGCCCGCAGTTTAGTAACAAGTAACGAGCAGTACTTC.

This clonotype appeared a few times. J is TRBJ2-7 and V is TRBV14; D remains unclear. The germline CDR1 and CDR2 sequences are SGHDN and FVKESK. V lost 5 bases to trimming and J lost 3 bases, with 8 bases between them. This CDR3 contains 12 residues. CDR3 nucleotides: TGTGCCAGCAGCGGGATAGTCTACGAGCAGTACTTC. It translates to CASSGIVYEQYF.

V and J are TRBV29-1 and TRBJ2-3; D may be TRBD1 or TRBD2 (5 bases each). The CDR3 extends over 16 amino acids. The germline V gene has CDR1 SQVTM and CDR2 ANQGSEA. V shed 3 bases and J shed 3 bases, with 19 bases lying between them. The CDR3 is CSVDGRRASGTDTQYF. As DNA, the CDR3 is TGCAGCGTTGATGGGAGACGGGCCTCAGGGACAGATACGCAGTATTTT.

At least ten counts were recorded for this clonotype. The chain recombines TRBV16 with TRBJ1-1; D might be TRBD1 (5 bases). Germline CDR1 KGHSY, CDR2 FQNENV. The CDR3 is 13 amino acids. Trimming stripped 0 bases from V and 4 bases from J, with 6 bases between. The CDR3 region is CASSQSRGTEAFF. The CDR3 region has the DNA TGTGCCAGCAGCCAATCTAGGGGCACTGAAGCTTTCTTT.

This clonotype was observed at least ten times. The V call is TRBV6-1, the J call TRBJ1-1; D gene unclear. The CDR3 is made up of 16 amino acids. Germline loops: CDR1 MNHNS, CDR2 SASEGT. V was clipped by 6 bases and J by 1 base, with 18 bases between them. DNA for the CDR3: TGTGCCAGCAGCCCCAGGAGTACTCGTCGGAACACTGAAGCTTTCTTT. It yields the protein CASSPRSTRRNTEAFF.

The chain employs TRBV20-1 and TRBJ2-1, with 8 bases lining up with TRBD2. This CDR3 is 19 amino acids long. Germline assignment: CDR1 DFQATT and CDR2 SNEGSKA (reference sequence). V trimming: 6 bases; J trimming: 0 bases; junction bases outside the gene matches: 19. CDR3 DNA sequence: TGCAGTGCAATCCTTAGCGGGATGCATGGAATCAGCTCCTACAATGAGCAGTTCTTC. Protein sequence: CSAILSGMHGISSYNEQFF.

In this sample, this clonotype turned up a few times. A read error may produce the germline difference seen at one junction end. The rearrangement joins TRBV15 to TRBJ2-7, with D maybe TRBD2 (5 bases). There are 13 residues in the CDR3. Looked up from germline, CDR1 is LNHNV and CDR2 is YYDKDF (reference sequence). The CDR3 DNA is TGTGCCACCAGCGGAAGCCCCCGGGGAACAAATCTATTC. The encoded protein is CATSGSPRGTNLF.

This clonotype was counted at least ten times. CDR3 protein: CASTAGETQYF. Written as DNA, the CDR3 is TGTGCCAGCACGGCCGGGGAGACCCAGTACTTC. The chain recombines TRBV6-1 with TRBJ2-5, with no clear D. The CDR3 covers 11 residues. Trimming cost V 7 bases and J 5 bases, with 8 bases left between them. Looked up from germline, CDR1 is MNHNS and CDR2 is SASEGT.

The rearrangement uses TRBV29-1 and TRBJ1-3; D possibly corresponds to TRBD1 (6 bases). The CDR3 consists of 12 residues. The V end was cut by 7 bases, the J end by 4 bases, with 11 bases between. Germline lookup yields CDR1 SQVTM and CDR2 ANQGSEA. CDR3 amino acids: CSATGYGNTIYF. The CDR3 DNA follows: TGCAGCGCAACAGGGTACGGAAACACCATATATTTT.

This clonotype was counted many times. The rearrangement links TRBV3-1 to TRBJ2-7; no definite D call. The V end lost 3 bases, the J end lost 5 bases, and 5 bases lay between the germline ends. The CDR3 contains 11 residues. Germline assignment: CDR1 LGHDT and CDR2 YNNKEL (reference sequence). This chain's CDR3 is CASSQGHEQYF. In DNA, the CDR3 is TGTGCCAGCAGCCAGGGCCACGAGCAGTACTTC.

This clonotype was picked up a small number of times. V usage is TRBV20-1 and J usage is TRBJ1-5, with a possible D match to TRBD1 (6 bases). V was trimmed by 6 bases and J by 4 bases, leaving 16 bases between them. Germline CDR1 is DFQATT and CDR2 is SNEGSKA (reference sequence). This CDR3 is 14 amino acids long. The CDR3 DNA sequence: TGCAGTGCGACCTTCGGGACAAAAAATCAGCCCCAGCATTTT. The encoded protein is CSATFGTKNQPQHF.

This clonotype was seen a handful of times. The chain recombines TRBV19 with TRBJ1-5; D not certain. Germline V CDR1 and CDR2: LNHDA, SQIVND (reference sequence). V lost 0 bases, J lost 2 bases, and 11 bases lay in between. The CDR3 loop spans 16 amino acids. CDR3 region: CASSIDKRFRNQPQHF. The CDR3 nucleotides are TGTGCCAGTAGTATAGATAAACGGTTCCGCAATCAGCCCCAGCATTTT.